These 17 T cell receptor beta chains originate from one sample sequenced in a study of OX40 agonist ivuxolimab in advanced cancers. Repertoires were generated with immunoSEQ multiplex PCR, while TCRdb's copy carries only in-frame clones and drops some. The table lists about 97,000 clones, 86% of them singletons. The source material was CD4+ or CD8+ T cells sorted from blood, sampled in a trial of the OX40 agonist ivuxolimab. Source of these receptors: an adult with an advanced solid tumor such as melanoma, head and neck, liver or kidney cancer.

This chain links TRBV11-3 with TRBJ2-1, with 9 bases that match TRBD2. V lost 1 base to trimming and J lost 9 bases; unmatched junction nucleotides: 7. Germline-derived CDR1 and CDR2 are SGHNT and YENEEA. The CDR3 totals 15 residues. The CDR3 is CASSLVPSGVGEQFF. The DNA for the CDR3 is TGTGCCAGCAGCTTAGTACCTAGCGGGGTAGGTGAGCAGTTCTTC.

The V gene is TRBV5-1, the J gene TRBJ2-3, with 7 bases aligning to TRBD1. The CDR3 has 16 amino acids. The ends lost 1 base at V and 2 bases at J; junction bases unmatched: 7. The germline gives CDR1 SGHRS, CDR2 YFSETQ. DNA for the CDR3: TGCGCCAGCAGCTTGAACAGGGGACAACACACAGATACGCAGTATTTT. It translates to CASSLNRGQHTDTQYF.

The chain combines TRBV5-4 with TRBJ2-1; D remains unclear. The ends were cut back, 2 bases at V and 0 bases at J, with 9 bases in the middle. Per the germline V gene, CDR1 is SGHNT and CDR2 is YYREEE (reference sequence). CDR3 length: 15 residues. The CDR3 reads CASSLSSSSYNEQFF. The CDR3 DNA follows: TGTGCCAGCAGCTTAAGCTCCAGCTCCTACAATGAGCAGTTCTTC.

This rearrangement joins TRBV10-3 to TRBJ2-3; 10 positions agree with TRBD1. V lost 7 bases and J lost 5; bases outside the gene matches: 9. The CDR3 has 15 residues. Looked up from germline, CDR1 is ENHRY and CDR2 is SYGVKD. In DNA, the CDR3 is TGTGCCATCACATGGACAGGGGGGGTAGGAGATACGCAGTATTTT. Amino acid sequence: CAITWTGGVGDTQYF.

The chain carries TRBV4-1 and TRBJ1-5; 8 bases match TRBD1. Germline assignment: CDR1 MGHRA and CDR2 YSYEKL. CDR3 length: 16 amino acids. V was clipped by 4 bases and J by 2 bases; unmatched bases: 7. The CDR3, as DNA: TGCGCCAGCAGCCCCGGACAGGGAATTGGCAATCAGCCCCAGCATTTT. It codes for CASSPGQGIGNQPQHF.

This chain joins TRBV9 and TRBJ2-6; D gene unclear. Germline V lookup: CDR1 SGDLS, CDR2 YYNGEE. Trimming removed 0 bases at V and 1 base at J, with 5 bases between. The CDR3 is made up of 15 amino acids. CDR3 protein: CASSVASSGANVLTF. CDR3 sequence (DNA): TGTGCCAGCAGCGTAGCTTCTTCTGGGGCCAACGTCCTGACTTTC.

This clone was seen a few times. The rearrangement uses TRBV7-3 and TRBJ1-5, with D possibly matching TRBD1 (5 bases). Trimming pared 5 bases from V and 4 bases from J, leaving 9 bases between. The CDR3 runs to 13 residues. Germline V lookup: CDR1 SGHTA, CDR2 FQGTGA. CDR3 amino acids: CASSVQENQPQHF. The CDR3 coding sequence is TGTGCCAGCAGCGTACAGGAAAATCAGCCCCAGCATTTT.

Here the CDR3 DNA reads TGTGCCAGTAGTCATAAAACAGGGTATGGCTACACCTTC. As protein: CASSHKTGYGYTF. This rearrangement joins TRBV19 to TRBJ1-2, with a tentative D call TRBD1 (6 bases). Germline V gives CDR1 LNHDA, CDR2 SQIVND (reference sequence). Trimming took 5 bases from V and 5 from J, leaving 12 bases between them. This CDR3 contains 13 residues.

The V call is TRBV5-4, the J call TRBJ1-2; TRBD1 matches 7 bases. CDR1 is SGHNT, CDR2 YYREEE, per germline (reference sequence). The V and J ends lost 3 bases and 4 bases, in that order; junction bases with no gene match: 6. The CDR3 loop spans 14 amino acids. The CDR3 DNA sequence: TGTGCCAGCAGCTGGGAACGACAGGGCTATGGCTACACCTTC. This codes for CASSWERQGYGYTF.

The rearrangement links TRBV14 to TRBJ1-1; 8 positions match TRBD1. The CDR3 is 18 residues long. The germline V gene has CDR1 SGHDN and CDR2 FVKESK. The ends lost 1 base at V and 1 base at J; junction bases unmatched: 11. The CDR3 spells CASSQGLWQGASNTEAFF. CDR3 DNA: TGTGCCAGCAGCCAAGGCTTATGGCAGGGGGCGTCGAACACTGAAGCTTTCTTT.

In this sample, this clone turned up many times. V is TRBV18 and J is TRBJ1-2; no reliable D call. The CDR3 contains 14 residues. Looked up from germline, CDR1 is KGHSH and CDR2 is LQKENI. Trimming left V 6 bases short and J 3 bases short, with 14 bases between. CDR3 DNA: TGTGCCAGCTCCGCGACCAAGGTAGACTATGGCTACACCTTC. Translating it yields CASSATKVDYGYTF.

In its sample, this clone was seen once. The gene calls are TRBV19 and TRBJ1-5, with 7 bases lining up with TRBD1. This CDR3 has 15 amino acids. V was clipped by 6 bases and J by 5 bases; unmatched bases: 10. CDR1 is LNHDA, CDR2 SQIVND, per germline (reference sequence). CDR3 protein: CASRNRGYRDQPQHF. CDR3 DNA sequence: TGTGCCAGTAGGAACAGGGGCTACCGAGATCAGCCCCAGCATTTT.

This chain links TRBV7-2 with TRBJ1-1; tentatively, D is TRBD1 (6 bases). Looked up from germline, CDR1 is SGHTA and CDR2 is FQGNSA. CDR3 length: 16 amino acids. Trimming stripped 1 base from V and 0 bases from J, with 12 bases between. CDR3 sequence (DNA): TGTGCCAGCAGCTTAGGGGGGCCGGGGTTGAACACTGAAGCTTTCTTT. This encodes CASSLGGPGLNTEAFF. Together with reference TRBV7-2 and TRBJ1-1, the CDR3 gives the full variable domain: GAGVSQSPSNKVTEKGKDVELRCDPISGHTALYWYRQSLGQGLEFLIYFQGNSAPDKSGLPSDRFSAERTGGSVSTLTIQRTQQEDSAVYLCASSLGGPGLNTEAFFGQGTRLTVV.

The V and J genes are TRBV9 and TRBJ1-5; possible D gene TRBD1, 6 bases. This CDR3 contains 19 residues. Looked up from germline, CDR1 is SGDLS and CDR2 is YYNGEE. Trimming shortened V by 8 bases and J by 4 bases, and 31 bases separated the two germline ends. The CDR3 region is CARRYAGEKSIQYNQPQHF. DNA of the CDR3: TGTGCCAGGAGGTACGCAGGGGAGAAATCCATTCAATATAATCAGCCCCAGCATTTT.

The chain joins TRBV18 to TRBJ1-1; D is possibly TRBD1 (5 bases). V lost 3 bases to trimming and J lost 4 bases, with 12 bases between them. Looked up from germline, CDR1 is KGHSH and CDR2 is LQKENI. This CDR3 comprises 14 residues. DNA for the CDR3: TGTGCCAGCTCACCGGTTGAGGGGAGCACTGAAGCTTTCTTT. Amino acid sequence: CASSPVEGSTEAFF.

The CDR3 region has the DNA TGTGCCAGCAGCGCGACTAGCGGGAGGGGGAAGCACAATGAGCAGTTCTTC. This translates into CASSATSGRGKHNEQFF. This sequence joins TRBV13 and TRBJ2-1, with 14 nucleotides matching TRBD2. Germline values: CDR1 PRHDT, CDR2 FYEKMQ (reference sequence). This CDR3 has 17 residues. V shed 5 bases, J shed 5 bases, and the junction held 8 bases outside the gene matches.

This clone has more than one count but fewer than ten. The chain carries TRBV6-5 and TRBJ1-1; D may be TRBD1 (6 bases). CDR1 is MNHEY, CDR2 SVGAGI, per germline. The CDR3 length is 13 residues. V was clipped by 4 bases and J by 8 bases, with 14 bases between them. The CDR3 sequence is CASSFQGRTEAFF. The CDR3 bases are TGTGCCAGCAGTTTCCAGGGGAGAACGGAAGCTTTCTTT.